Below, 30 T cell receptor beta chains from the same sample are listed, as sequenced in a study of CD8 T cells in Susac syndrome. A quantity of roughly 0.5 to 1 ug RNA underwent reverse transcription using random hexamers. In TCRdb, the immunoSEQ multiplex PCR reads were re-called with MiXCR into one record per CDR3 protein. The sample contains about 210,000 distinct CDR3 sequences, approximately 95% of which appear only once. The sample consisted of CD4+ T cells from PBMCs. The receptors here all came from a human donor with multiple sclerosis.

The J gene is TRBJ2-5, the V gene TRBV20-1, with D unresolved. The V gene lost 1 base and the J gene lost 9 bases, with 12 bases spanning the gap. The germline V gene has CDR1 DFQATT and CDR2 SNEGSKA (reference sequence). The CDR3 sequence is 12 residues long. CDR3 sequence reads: CSARGLPLAQYF. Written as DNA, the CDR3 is TGCAGTGCTAGAGGGCTCCCATTGGCCCAGTACTTC.

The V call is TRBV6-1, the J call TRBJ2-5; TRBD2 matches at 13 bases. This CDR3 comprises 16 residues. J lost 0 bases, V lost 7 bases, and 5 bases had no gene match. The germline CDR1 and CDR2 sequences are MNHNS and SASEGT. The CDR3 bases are TGTGCCAGCACCCCGGGACTAGCGGGGTACCAAGAGACCCAGTACTTC. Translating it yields CASTPGLAGYQETQYF.

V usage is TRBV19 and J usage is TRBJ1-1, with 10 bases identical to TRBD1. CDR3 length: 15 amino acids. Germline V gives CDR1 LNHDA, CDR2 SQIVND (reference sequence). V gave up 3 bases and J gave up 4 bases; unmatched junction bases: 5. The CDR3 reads CASSIRDRGFTEAFF. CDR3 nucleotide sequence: TGTGCCAGTAGTATCCGGGACAGGGGCTTCACTGAAGCTTTCTTT.

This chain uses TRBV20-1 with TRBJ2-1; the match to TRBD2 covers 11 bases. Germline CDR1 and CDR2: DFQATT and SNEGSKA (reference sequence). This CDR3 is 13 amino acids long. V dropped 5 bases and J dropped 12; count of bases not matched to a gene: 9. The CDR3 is CSAQLTSGEVQFF. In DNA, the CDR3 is TGCAGTGCTCAATTGACTAGCGGGGAAGTGCAGTTCTTC.

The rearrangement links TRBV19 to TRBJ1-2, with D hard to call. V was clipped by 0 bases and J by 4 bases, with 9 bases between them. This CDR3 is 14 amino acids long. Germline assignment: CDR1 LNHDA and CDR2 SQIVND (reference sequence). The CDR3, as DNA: TGTGCCAGTAGTATAGAAGAGAGGTCCTATGGCTACACCTTC. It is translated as CASSIEERSYGYTF.

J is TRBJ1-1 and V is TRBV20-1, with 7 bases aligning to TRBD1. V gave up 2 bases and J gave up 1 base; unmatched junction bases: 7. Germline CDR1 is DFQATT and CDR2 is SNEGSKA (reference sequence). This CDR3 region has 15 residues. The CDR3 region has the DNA TGCAGTGCTAGAAACCTCAGACAGGGGAACACTGAAGCTTTCTTT. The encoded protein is CSARNLRQGNTEAFF.

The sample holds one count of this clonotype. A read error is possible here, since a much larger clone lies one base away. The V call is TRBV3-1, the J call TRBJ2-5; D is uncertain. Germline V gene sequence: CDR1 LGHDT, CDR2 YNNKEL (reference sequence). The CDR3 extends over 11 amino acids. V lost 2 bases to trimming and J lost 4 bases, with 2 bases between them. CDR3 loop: CASSQPETQYF. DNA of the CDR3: TGTGCCAGCAGCCAACCAGAGACCCAGTACTTC.

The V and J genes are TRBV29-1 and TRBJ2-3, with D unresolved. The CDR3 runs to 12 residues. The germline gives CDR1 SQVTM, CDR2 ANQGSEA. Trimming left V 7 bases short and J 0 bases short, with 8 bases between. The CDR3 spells CSGSVSTDTQYF. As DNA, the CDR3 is TGCAGCGGGAGCGTGAGCACAGATACGCAGTATTTT.

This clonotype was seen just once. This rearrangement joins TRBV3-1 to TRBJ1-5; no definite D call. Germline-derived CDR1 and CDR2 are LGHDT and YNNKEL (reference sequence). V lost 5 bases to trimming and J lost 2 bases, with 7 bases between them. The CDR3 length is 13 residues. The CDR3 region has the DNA TGTGCCAGCAGCTCGAACCGCAATCAGCCCCAGCATTTT. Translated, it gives CASSSNRNQPQHF.

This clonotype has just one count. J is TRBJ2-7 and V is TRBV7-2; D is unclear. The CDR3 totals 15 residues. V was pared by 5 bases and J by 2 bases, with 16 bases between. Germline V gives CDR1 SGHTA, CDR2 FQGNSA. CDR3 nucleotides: TGTGCCAGCAGCGTTCGGGCAGCCGAGGCCTACGAGCAGTACTTC. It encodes CASSVRAAEAYEQYF.

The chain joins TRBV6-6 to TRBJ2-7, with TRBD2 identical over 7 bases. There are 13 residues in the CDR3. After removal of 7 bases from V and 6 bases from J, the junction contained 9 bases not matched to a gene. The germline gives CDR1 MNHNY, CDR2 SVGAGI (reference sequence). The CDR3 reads CASTFPGGPEQYF. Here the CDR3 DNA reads TGTGCCAGCACTTTTCCGGGAGGACCCGAGCAGTACTTC.

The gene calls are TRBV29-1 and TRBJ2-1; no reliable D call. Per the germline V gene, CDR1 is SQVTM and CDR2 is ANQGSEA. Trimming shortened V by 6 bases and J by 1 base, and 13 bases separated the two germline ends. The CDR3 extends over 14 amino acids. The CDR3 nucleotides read TGCAGCGTGAACATTAGAGTGTCCTACAATGAGCAGTTCTTC. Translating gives CSVNIRVSYNEQFF.

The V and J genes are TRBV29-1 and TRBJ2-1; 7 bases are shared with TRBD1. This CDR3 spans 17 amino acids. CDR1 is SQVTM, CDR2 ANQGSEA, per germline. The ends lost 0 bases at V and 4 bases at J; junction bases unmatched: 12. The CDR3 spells CSVEEETRDRKYNEQFF. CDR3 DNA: TGCAGCGTTGAAGAGGAGACCCGGGACAGAAAATACAATGAGCAGTTCTTC.

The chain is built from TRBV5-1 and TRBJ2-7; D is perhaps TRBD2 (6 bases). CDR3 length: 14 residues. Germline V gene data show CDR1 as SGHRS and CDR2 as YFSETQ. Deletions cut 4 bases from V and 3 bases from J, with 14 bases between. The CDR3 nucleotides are TGCGCCAGCAGCCCGAGGGACTGGGGCTACGAGCAGTACTTC. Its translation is CASSPRDWGYEQYF.

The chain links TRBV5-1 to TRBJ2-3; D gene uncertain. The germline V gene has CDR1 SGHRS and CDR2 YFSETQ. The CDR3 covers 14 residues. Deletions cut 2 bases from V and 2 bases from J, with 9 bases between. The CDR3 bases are TGCGCCAGCAGCTTCGTGGGCCACACAGATACGCAGTATTTT. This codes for CASSFVGHTDTQYF.

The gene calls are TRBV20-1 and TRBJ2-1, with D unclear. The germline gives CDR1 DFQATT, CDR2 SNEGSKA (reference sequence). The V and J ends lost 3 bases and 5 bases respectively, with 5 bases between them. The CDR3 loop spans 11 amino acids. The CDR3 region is CSASRNNEQFF. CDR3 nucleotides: TGCAGTGCTAGCAGGAACAATGAGCAGTTCTTC.

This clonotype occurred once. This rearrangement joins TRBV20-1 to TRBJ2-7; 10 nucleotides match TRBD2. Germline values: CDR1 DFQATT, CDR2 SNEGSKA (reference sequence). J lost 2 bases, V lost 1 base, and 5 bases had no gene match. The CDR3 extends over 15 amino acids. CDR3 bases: TGCAGTGCTAGAGTCCCCGGGACTAGCGCCTACGAGCAGTACTTC. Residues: CSARVPGTSAYEQYF.

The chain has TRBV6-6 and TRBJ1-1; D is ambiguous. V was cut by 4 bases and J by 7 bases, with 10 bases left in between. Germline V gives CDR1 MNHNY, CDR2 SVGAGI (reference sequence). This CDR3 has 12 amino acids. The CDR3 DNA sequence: TGTGCCAGCAGTTCGACGACCGATGAAGCTTTCTTT. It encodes CASSSTTDEAFF.

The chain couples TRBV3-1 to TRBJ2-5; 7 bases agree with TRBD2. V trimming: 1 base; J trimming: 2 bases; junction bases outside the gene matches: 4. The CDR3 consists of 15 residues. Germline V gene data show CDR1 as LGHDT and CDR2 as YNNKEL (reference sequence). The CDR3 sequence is CASSQGGGRQETQYF. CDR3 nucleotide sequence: TGTGCCAGCAGCCAAGGGGGGGGAAGGCAAGAGACCCAGTACTTC.

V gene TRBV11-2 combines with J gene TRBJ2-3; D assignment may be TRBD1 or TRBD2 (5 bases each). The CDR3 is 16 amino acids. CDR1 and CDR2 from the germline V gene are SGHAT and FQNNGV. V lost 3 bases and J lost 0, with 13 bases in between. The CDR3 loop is CASSLYGGQSTDTQYF. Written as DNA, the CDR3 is TGTGCCAGCAGCTTGTACGGAGGACAAAGCACAGATACGCAGTATTTT.

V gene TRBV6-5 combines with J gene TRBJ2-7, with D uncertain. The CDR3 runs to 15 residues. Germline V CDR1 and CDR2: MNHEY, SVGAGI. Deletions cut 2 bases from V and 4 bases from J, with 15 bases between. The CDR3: CASSYGQVALYEQYF. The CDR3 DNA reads TGTGCCAGCAGTTACGGGCAGGTTGCCCTTTACGAGCAGTACTTC.

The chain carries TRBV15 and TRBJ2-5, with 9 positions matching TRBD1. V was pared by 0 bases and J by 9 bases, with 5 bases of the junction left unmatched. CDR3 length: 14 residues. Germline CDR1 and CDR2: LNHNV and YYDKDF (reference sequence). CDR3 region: CATSREPDRGSQYF. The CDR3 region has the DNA TGTGCCACCAGCAGAGAACCCGACAGGGGGTCCCAGTACTTC.

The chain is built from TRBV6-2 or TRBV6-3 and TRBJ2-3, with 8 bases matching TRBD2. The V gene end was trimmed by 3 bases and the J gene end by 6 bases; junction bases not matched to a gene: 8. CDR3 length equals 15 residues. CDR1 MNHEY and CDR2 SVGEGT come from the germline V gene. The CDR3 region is CASSYSSGSFDTQYF. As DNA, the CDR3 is TGTGCCAGCAGTTATTCCAGCGGGAGTTTTGATACGCAGTATTTT.

This CDR3 is CSGTNTEAFF. CDR3 in DNA: TGCAGCGGAACGAACACTGAAGCTTTCTTT. V gene TRBV29-1 combines with J gene TRBJ1-1, with D unclear. Germline V gene sequence: CDR1 SQVTM, CDR2 ANQGSEA. Deletions cut 7 bases from V and 1 base from J, with 4 bases between. The CDR3 has 10 amino acids.

CDR3 sequence (DNA): TGTGCCAGCTCGCAGCTACTAGCGGGAAGGATGGGTTACGAGCAGTACTTC. This encodes CASSQLLAGRMGYEQYF. The V gene is TRBV18, the J gene TRBJ2-7, with TRBD2 matching 10 bases. V dropped 6 bases and J dropped 4; count of bases not matched to a gene: 15. This CDR3 spans 17 amino acids. CDR1 is KGHSH, CDR2 LQKENI, per germline.

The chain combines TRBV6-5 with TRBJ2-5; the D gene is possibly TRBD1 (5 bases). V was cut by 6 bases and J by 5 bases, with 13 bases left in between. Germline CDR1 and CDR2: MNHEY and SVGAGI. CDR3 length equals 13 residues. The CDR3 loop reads CASSTTAWETQYF. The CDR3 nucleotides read TGTGCCAGCAGCACGACAGCCTGGGAGACCCAGTACTTC.

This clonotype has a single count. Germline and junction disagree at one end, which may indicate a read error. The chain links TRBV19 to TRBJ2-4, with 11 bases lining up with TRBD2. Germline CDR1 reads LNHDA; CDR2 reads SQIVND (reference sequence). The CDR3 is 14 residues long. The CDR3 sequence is CASSIAGGPNIQYF. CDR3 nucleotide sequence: TGTGCCAGCAGTATAGCGGGGGGGCCAAACATTCAGTACTTC.

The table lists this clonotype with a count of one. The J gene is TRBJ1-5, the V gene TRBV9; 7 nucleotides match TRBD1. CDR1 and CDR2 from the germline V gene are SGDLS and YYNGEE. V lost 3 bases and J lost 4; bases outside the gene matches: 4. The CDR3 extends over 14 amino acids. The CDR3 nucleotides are TGTGCCAGCAGCGGAGGACAGGCAAATCAGCCCCAGCATTTT. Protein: CASSGGQANQPQHF.

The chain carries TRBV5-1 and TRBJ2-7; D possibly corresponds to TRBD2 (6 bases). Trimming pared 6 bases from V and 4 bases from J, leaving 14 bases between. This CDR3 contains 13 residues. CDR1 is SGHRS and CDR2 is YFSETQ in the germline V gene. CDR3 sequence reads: CASKEGLGYEQYF. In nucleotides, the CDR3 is TGCGCCAGCAAGGAGGGACTGGGATACGAGCAGTACTTC.

The CDR3 loop reads CASSSTGGSAYEQYF. The CDR3 nucleotides are TGTGCCAGCTCGTCGACAGGGGGTAGTGCCTACGAGCAGTACTTC. V usage is TRBV18 and J usage is TRBJ2-7; 9 bases match TRBD1. V lost 6 bases, J lost 2 bases, and 8 bases stayed unmatched. From germline, CDR1 is KGHSH and CDR2 LQKENI. CDR3 length: 15 residues.